This TCR beta chain was sequenced during a study of cytomegalovirus exposure and HLA in healthy donors. As for this clone: The antigen remains undetermined.

The CDR3 sequence is 14 residues long. Germline V lookup: CDR1 SGHTA, CDR2 FQGTGA. With 2 bases removed from V and 1 base from J, the gap between germline ends came to 8 bases. The study, taken as a whole, reports: It was reported that TCR beta sequences correctly inferred the HLA-A and HLA-B alleles for most subjects.

The PCR was carried out with 60 Vbeta primers and 13 Jbeta primers. The repertoire was sequenced with immunoSEQ multiplex PCR; TCRdb's copy has only in-frame clones and lacks some. The sample has about 140,000 clones, around 79% seen once; the top ten hold 2.5% to 3.5%. This TCR came from a female donor in good health and CMV-seronegative. Specimen: PBMCs. V gene TRBV7-3 combines with J gene TRBJ2-5; D possibly corresponds to TRBD2 (6 bases). The CDR3 reads CASSLAGRQETQYF. The CDR3 DNA reads TGTGCCAGCAGCTTAGCGGGACGCCAAGAGACCCAGTACTTC. Combining the CDR3 with reference TRBV7-3 and TRBJ2-5 gives the whole variable domain GAGVSQTPSNKVTEKGKYVELRCDPISGHTALYWYRQSLGQGPEFLIYFQGTGAADDSGLPNDRFFAVRPEGSVSTLKIQRTERGDSAVYLCASSLAGRQETQYFGPGTRLLVL.